This TCR beta chain was sequenced during a study of neurological immune-mediated disorders. Trimming cost V 1 base and J 6 bases, with 12 bases left between them. Germline loops: CDR1 SEHNR, CDR2 FQNEAQ (reference sequence). CDR3 length: 15 residues. Unsorted libraries came from 2 million PBMCs stored at -80 °C. The study's findings and limits: Patients with HTLV-1-associated myelopathy had the highest level of TCR clonal expansion, whereas patients with multiple sclerosis had the lowest level, falling beneath the level found in healthy controls.

This clonotype was counted at least ten times. Its matching antigen is unknown. The cDNA was generated through 5'RACE incorporating 10-nucleotide random UMIs. From 15-18 subjects, each sequencing run yielded over 160 million TCR-beta sequences. TCRdb re-called the 5' RACE reads with MiXCR, one entry per CDR3 protein. The table shows approximately 37,000 distinct CDR3 sequences, with approximately 14% occurring only once. Specimen: PBMCs. The chain links TRBV7-9 to TRBJ2-2, with D perhaps matching TRBD2 (6 bases). The source of this sequence is a woman aged 45 to 65 with HTLV-1-associated myelopathy (HAM/TSP). As DNA, the CDR3 is TGTGCCAGCAGCTTAGAAAGTGGCGGGGCCGGGGAGCTGTTTTTT. Translated: CASSLESGGAGELFF. Based on the CDR3 plus reference TRBV7-9 and TRBJ2-2, the full variable domain is DTGVSQNPRHKITKRGQNVTFRCDPISEHNRLYWYRQTLGQGPEFLTYFQNEAQLEKSRLLSDRFSAERPKGSFSTLEIQRTEQGDSAMYLCASSLESGGAGELFFGEGSRLTVL.